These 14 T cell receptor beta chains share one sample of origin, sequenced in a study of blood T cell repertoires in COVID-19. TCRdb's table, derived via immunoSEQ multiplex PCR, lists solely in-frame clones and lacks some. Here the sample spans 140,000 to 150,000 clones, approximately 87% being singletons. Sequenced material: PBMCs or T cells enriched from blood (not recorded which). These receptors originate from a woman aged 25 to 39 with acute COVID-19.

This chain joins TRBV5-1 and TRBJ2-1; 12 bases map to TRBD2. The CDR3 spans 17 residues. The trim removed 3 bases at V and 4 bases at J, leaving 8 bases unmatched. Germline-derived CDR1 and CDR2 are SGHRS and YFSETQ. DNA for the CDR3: TGCGCCAGCAGCTCGACGGGTGGACTAGCGGGATACAATGAGCAGTTCTTC. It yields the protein CASSSTGGLAGYNEQFF. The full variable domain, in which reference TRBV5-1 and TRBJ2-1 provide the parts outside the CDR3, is KAGVTQTPRYLIKTRGQQVTLSCSPISGHRSVSWYQQTPGQGLQFLFEYFSETQRNKGNFPGRFSGRQFSNSRSEMNVSTLELGDSALYLCASSSTGGLAGYNEQFFGPGTRLTVL.

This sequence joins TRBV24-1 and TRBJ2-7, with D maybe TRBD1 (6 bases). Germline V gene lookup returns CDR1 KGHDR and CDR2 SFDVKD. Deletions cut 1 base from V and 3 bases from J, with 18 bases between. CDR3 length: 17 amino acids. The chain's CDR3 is CATSDLSDTLTGYEQYF. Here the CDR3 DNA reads TGTGCCACCAGTGATTTATCAGACACGCTGACAGGCTACGAGCAGTACTTC.

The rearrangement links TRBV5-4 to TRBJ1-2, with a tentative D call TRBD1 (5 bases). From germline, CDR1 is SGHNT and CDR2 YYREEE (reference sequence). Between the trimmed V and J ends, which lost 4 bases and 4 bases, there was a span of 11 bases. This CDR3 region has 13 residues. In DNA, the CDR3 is TGTGCCAGCAGCCCCGGGGGATCCTATGGCTACACCTTC. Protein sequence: CASSPGGSYGYTF.

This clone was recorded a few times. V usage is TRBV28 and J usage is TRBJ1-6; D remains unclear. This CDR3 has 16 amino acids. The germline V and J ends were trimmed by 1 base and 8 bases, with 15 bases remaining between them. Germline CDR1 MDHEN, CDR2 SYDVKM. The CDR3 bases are TGTGCCAGCAGTTTATTATCCGGGGTTTGGGATTCACCCCTCCACTTT. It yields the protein CASSLLSGVWDSPLHF.

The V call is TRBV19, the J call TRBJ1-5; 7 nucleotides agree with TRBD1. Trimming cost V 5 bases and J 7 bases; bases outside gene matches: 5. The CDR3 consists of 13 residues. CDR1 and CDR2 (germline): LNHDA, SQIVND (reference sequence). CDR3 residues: CASSLGQNQPQHF. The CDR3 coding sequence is TGTGCCAGTAGTTTGGGACAGAACCAGCCCCAGCATTTT.

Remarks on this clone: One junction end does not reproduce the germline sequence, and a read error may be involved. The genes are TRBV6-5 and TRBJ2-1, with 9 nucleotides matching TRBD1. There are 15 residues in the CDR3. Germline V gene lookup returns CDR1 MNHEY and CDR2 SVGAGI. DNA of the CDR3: TGTGCCAGCAGTCACTCGACAGGGGGAAGGGATGAGCAGTTCTTC. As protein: CASSHSTGGRDEQFF.

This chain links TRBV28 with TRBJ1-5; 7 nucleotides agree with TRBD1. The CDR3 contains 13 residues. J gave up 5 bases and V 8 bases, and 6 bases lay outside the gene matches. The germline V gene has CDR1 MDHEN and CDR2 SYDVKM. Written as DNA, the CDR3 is TGTGCCAGCCGAGGGGGCTGGGATCAGCCCCAGCATTTT. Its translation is CASRGGWDQPQHF. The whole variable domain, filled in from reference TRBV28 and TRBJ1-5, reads DVKVTQSSRYLVKRTGEKVFLECVQDMDHENMFWYRQDPGLGLRLIYFSYDVKMKEKGDIPEGYSVSREKKERFSLILESASTNQTSMYLCASRGGWDQPQHFGDGTRLSIL.

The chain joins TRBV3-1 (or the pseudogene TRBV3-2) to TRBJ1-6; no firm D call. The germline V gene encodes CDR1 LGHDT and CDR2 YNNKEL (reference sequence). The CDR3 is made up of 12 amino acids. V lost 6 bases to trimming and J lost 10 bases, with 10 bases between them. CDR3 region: CASRLSRSPLHF. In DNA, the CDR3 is TGTGCCAGCAGACTGAGTAGATCACCCCTCCACTTT.

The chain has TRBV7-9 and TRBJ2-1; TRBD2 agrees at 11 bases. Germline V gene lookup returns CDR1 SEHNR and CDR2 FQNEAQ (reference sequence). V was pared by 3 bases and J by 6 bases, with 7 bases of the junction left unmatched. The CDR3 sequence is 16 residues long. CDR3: CASSLTSGILGNEQFF. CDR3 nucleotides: TGTGCCAGCAGCTTGACTAGCGGGATTCTTGGCAATGAGCAGTTCTTC. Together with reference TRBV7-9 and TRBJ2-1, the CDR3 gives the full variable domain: DTGVSQNPRHKITKRGQNVTFRCDPISEHNRLYWYRQTLGQGPEFLTYFQNEAQLEKSRLLSDRFSAERPKGSFSTLEIQRTEQGDSAMYLCASSLTSGILGNEQFFGPGTRLTVL.

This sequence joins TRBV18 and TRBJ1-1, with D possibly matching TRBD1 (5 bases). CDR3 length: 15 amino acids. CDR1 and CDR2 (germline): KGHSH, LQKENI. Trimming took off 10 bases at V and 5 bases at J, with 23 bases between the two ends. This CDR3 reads CATRSLVGLRTEAFF. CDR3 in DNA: TGTGCCACCCGTTCGTTGGTGGGGCTTCGGACTGAAGCTTTCTTT.

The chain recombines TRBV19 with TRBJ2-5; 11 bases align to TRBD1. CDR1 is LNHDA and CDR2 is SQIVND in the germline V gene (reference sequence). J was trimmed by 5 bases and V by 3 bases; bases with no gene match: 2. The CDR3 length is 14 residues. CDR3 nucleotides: TGTGCCAGTAGTATGGACAGGGGGCAGGAGACCCAGTACTTC. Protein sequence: CASSMDRGQETQYF.

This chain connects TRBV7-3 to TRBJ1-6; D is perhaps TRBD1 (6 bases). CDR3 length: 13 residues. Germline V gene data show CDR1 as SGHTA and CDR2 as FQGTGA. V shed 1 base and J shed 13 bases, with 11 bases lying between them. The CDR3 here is CASSLNPGDPLHF. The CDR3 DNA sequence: TGTGCCAGCAGCTTAAATCCAGGGGATCCCCTCCACTTT.

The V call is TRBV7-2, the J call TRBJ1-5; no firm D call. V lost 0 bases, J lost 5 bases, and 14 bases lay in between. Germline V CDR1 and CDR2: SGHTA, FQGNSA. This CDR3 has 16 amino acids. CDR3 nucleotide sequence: TGTGCCAGCAGCTTAGCGCACCGACAAGGTTATCAGCCCCAGCATTTT. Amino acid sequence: CASSLAHRQGYQPQHF.

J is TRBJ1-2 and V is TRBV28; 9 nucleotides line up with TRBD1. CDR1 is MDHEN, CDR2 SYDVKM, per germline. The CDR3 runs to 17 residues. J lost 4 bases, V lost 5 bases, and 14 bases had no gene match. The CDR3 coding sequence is TGTGCCAGCAGTCTATCAACCCGGACAGGGGATGTCTATGGCTACACCTTC. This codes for CASSLSTRTGDVYGYTF.